The 28 T cell receptor beta chains given below trace back to one sample, sequenced in a study of cytomegalovirus exposure and HLA in healthy donors. Profiling relied on immunoSEQ multiplex PCR, and the TCRdb table lists in-frame clones only, not all of them. The profile shows about 79,000 clones, 93% of them singletons. Sample: PBMCs. The origin of the receptors is a woman aged 25 to 39 in good health and CMV-seronegative.

This chain connects TRBV6-5 to TRBJ2-7; the D is unclear. The CDR3 is made up of 14 amino acids. V was cut by 0 bases and J by 2 bases, with 8 bases left in between. The V gene's germline CDR1 is MNHEY and CDR2 SVGAGI. The CDR3 nucleotides are TGTGCCAGCAGTTACTCCCCGGGTCCCTACGAGCAGTACTTC. The encoded protein is CASSYSPGPYEQYF.

V gene TRBV7-3 combines with J gene TRBJ2-1, with D possibly matching TRBD1 (5 bases). From germline, CDR1 is SGHTA and CDR2 FQGTGA. The CDR3 has 16 amino acids. Trimming left V 4 bases short and J 1 base short, with 14 bases between. CDR3 region: CASSSSRTTSYNEQFF. The CDR3, as DNA: TGTGCCAGCAGCTCATCAAGGACAACGTCCTACAATGAGCAGTTCTTC.

The J gene is TRBJ1-5, the V gene TRBV2; D is undetermined. The CDR3 runs 18 residues. The germline V gene has CDR1 SNHLY and CDR2 FYNNEI. V lost 4 bases and J 1 base, leaving 20 bases between the germline ends. CDR3 nucleotides: TGTGCCAGCAGTGCTTTTATCAGTATTGGGCAGAGCAATCAGCCCCAGCATTTT. This translates into CASSAFISIGQSNQPQHF.

This chain connects TRBV28 to TRBJ2-7, with D possibly being TRBD1 (6 bases). Germline CDR1 reads MDHEN; CDR2 reads SYDVKM. This CDR3 comprises 15 residues. Trimming took off 2 bases at V and 9 bases at J, with 20 bases between the two ends. The CDR3 DNA follows: TGTGCCAGCAGTTTAGGTGTGTCAGGGGTGGCCGGGCAGTACTTC. This sequence encodes CASSLGVSGVAGQYF.

In its sample, this clone was seen once. The CDR3 loop reads CASSENSNTEAFF. The CDR3 coding sequence is TGTGCCAGCAGTGAAAACAGCAACACTGAAGCTTTCTTT. This chain connects TRBV6-1 to TRBJ1-1; D ambiguous. The germline V gene encodes CDR1 MNHNS and CDR2 SASEGT. V lost 2 bases, J lost 2 bases, and 6 bases lay in between. The CDR3 has 13 residues.

The rearrangement uses TRBV19 and TRBJ1-2; D call uncertain. V was trimmed by 3 bases and J by 4 bases, leaving 9 bases between them. The CDR3 totals 13 residues. The V gene's germline CDR1 is LNHDA and CDR2 SQIVND (reference sequence). The CDR3 DNA reads TGTGCCAGTAGTATGATCCAGTTCTATGGCTACACCTTC. Protein sequence: CASSMIQFYGYTF.

The rearrangement joins TRBV2 to TRBJ2-5; weak D call: TRBD2 (5 bases). V lost 0 bases and J lost 13, with 18 bases in between. This CDR3 comprises 14 residues. Germline values: CDR1 SNHLY, CDR2 FYNNEI. As DNA, the CDR3 is TGTGCCAGCAGTGAAGCTCGAAATCCCGGGATCGGGTACTTC. It codes for CASSEARNPGIGYF.

The chain is built from TRBV5-5 and TRBJ1-2; 12 bases agree with TRBD1. Germline assignment: CDR1 SGHKS and CDR2 YYEKEE (reference sequence). With 4 bases clipped from V and 4 bases from J, the junction kept 5 bases outside the gene matches. This CDR3 has 15 amino acids. In DNA form, the CDR3 reads TGTGCCAGCAGCCACGGGACAGGGGGCTCCTATGGCTACACCTTC. It encodes CASSHGTGGSYGYTF.

This chain joins TRBV10-3 and TRBJ2-1, with 7 bases matching TRBD1. There are 16 residues in the CDR3. The J segment lost 8 bases and the V segment lost 4 bases, leaving 14 bases of the junction unmatched. Germline lookup yields CDR1 ENHRY and CDR2 SYGVKD. CDR3 region: CAISAARDRGTDEQFF. In DNA, the CDR3 is TGTGCCATCAGTGCCGCCCGGGACAGAGGTACGGATGAGCAGTTCTTC.

This clone was seen a handful of times. The rearrangement links TRBV2 to TRBJ2-7, with a tentative D call TRBD1 (6 bases). V lost 2 bases, J lost 0 bases, and 11 bases lay in between. The CDR3 runs to 15 residues. Per the germline V gene, CDR1 is SNHLY and CDR2 is FYNNEI. This CDR3 reads CASSETGTPSYEQYF. The CDR3 nucleotides read TGTGCCAGCAGTGAAACAGGGACCCCCTCCTACGAGCAGTACTTC.

This chain connects TRBV4-1 to TRBJ2-1; TRBD2 matches at 14 bases. After removal of 2 bases from V and 8 bases from J, the junction contained 8 bases not matched to a gene. CDR1 is MGHRA, CDR2 YSYEKL, per germline. The CDR3 contains 17 residues. CDR3 bases: TGCGCCAGCAGCCAACAAAGACTAGCGGGGGGGTGGCATGAGCAGTTCTTC. Protein product: CASSQQRLAGGWHEQFF.

The gene calls are TRBV6-1 and TRBJ2-1; D is unclear. V gave up 10 bases and J gave up 0 bases, with 13 bases separating them. This CDR3 region has 14 residues. The V gene's germline CDR1 is MNHNS and CDR2 SASEGT. CDR3 nucleotides: TGTGCCATCCGGGTCCTGAGCTCCTACAATGAGCAGTTCTTC. This codes for CAIRVLSSYNEQFF.

The chain recombines TRBV19 with TRBJ2-2, with 10 nucleotides matching TRBD1. V was clipped by 9 bases and J by 5 bases; unmatched bases: 18. Germline V lookup: CDR1 LNHDA, CDR2 SQIVND (reference sequence). The CDR3 is 18 residues long. In DNA, the CDR3 is TGTGCCAGCAAACCGGGACAGGGGCCTCGGAGGGGTACCGGGGAGCTGTTTTTT. Protein sequence: CASKPGQGPRRGTGELFF.

This rearrangement joins TRBV9 to TRBJ2-4, with D possibly being TRBD1 (5 bases). This CDR3 has 17 residues. The germline gives CDR1 SGDLS, CDR2 YYNGEE. Deletions cut 0 bases from V and 2 bases from J, with 15 bases between. The DNA for the CDR3 is TGTGCCAGCAGCGTAGATCAGGGATCTGGGACCAAAAACATTCAGTACTTC. Its protein is CASSVDQGSGTKNIQYF.

Only one count was recorded for this clone. The chain employs TRBV6-5 and TRBJ2-5; D is possibly TRBD2 (6 bases). The V gene lost 2 bases and the J gene lost 4 bases, with 11 bases spanning the gap. CDR3 length: 14 residues. The germline V gene encodes CDR1 MNHEY and CDR2 SVGAGI. The CDR3 loop is CASSYGGAGETQYF. CDR3 nucleotide sequence: TGTGCCAGCAGTTACGGCGGGGCCGGAGAGACCCAGTACTTC.

The CDR3 reads CASSLQGGTGELFF. The CDR3, as DNA: TGTGCCAGTAGCCTACAGGGGGGCACCGGGGAGCTGTTTTTT. V and J are TRBV19 and TRBJ2-2; 8 bases map to TRBD1. CDR1 is LNHDA, CDR2 SQIVND, per germline (reference sequence). The CDR3 has 14 residues. J gave up 4 bases and V 6 bases, and 4 bases lay outside the gene matches.

V is TRBV14 and J is TRBJ2-7, with TRBD1 matching 10 bases. The V gene's germline CDR1 is SGHDN and CDR2 FVKESK. Unmatched junction bases numbered 13, after V lost 4 bases and J lost 7 bases. The CDR3 runs 16 residues. This chain's CDR3 is CASSPSRQGASWEQYF. DNA for the CDR3: TGTGCCAGCAGCCCTTCAAGACAGGGGGCTTCGTGGGAGCAGTACTTC.

The rearrangement uses TRBV27 and TRBJ2-7; 8 bases match TRBD2. V dropped 5 bases and J dropped 1; count of bases not matched to a gene: 7. Germline CDR1 reads MNHEY; CDR2 reads SMNVEV (reference sequence). This CDR3 has 15 residues. The CDR3 region is CASSRSSSGSYEQYF. In DNA form, the CDR3 reads TGTGCCAGCAGTCGCAGCTCTAGCGGGTCCTACGAGCAGTACTTC.

The chain joins TRBV7-9 to TRBJ2-1, with 11 nucleotides matching TRBD2. The germline CDR1 and CDR2 sequences are SEHNR and FQNEAQ (reference sequence). This CDR3 has 16 residues. V lost 4 bases, J lost 5 bases, and 7 bases stayed unmatched. The CDR3 loop reads CASSSQVGLADNEQFF. DNA of the CDR3: TGTGCCAGCAGCTCTCAGGTGGGACTAGCGGACAATGAGCAGTTCTTC.

This clone occurred once. V usage is TRBV5-1 and J usage is TRBJ2-3; 15 bases map to TRBD2. The CDR3 spans 17 residues. CDR1 is SGHRS, CDR2 YFSETQ, per germline. V dropped 2 bases and J dropped 4; count of bases not matched to a gene: 5. CDR3: CASSFGTSGGWADTQYF. In nucleotides, the CDR3 is TGCGCCAGCAGCTTTGGGACTAGCGGGGGGTGGGCAGATACGCAGTATTTT.

The chain employs TRBV5-5 and TRBJ1-2; TRBD1 matches 10 bases. The CDR3 is made up of 15 amino acids. CDR1 is SGHKS and CDR2 is YYEKEE in the germline V gene (reference sequence). V dropped 3 bases and J dropped 4; count of bases not matched to a gene: 6. CDR3 amino acids: CASSSRDRGPYGYTF. As DNA, the CDR3 is TGTGCCAGCAGCTCCCGGGACAGGGGACCCTATGGCTACACCTTC.

As concerns this clone: At one of its ends the junction is not consistent with the germline gene, which may arise from a read error. Within the sample, other DNA sequences also encode this same CDR3. As DNA, the CDR3 is TGCGCCAGCAGTTACCTGGACAGAGACTTTAACTATGGCTACACCTTC. This translates into CASSYLDRDFNYGYTF. The chain couples TRBV28 to TRBJ1-2, with D perhaps TRBD1 (6 bases). Looked up from germline, CDR1 is MDHEN and CDR2 is SYDVKM. The CDR3 extends over 16 amino acids.

The chain links TRBV2 to TRBJ1-1; D is undetermined. The CDR3 has 13 amino acids. V lost 4 bases to trimming and J lost 1 base, with 7 bases between them. The germline V gene has CDR1 SNHLY and CDR2 FYNNEI. The CDR3 here is CASSVRQNTEAFF. CDR3 coding DNA: TGTGCCAGCAGTGTGAGACAGAACACTGAAGCTTTCTTT.

The V gene is TRBV12-5, the J gene TRBJ1-2; TRBD1 might be the D (5 bases). V was clipped by 2 bases and J by 7 bases, with 14 bases between them. The CDR3 sequence is 14 residues long. CDR1 and CDR2 from the germline V gene are LGHNT and FRNRAP. The CDR3 protein is CASGLSSGGGGYTF. CDR3 DNA: TGTGCTAGTGGTTTGTCCTCCGGGGGAGGTGGCTACACCTTC.

CDR3 DNA: TGTGCCTGGGACAGGGGACCTGGAAACACCATATATTTT. It is translated as CAWDRGPGNTIYF. The J gene is TRBJ1-3, the V gene TRBV30; 8 positions agree with TRBD1. The CDR3 covers 13 residues. Trimming cost V 5 bases and J 2 bases; bases outside gene matches: 2. CDR1 and CDR2 from the germline V gene are GTSNPN and SVGIG (reference sequence).

The genes are TRBV28 and TRBJ1-3; possible D gene TRBD1, 5 bases. Trimming stripped 5 bases from V and 8 bases from J, with 13 bases between. The CDR3 contains 13 residues. Germline V gene data show CDR1 as MDHEN and CDR2 as SYDVKM. In DNA form, the CDR3 reads TGTGCCAGCAGTCCCGGAGGAGGGGACACCATATATTTT. Protein: CASSPGGGDTIYF. Full variable domain (rest looked up from reference TRBV28 and TRBJ1-3): DVKVTQSSRYLVKRTGEKVFLECVQDMDHENMFWYRQDPGLGLRLIYFSYDVKMKEKGDIPEGYSVSREKKERFSLILESASTNQTSMYLCASSPGGGDTIYFGEGSWLTVV.

The chain recombines TRBV5-1 with TRBJ2-5; tentatively, D is TRBD2 (5 bases). Trimming left V 3 bases short and J 6 bases short, with 12 bases between. Germline V lookup: CDR1 SGHRS, CDR2 YFSETQ. The CDR3 sequence is 13 residues long. CDR3 amino acids: CASSSPGSQTQYF. DNA for the CDR3: TGCGCCAGCAGCTCGCCGGGAAGTCAGACCCAGTACTTC.

The gene calls are TRBV2 and TRBJ1-1; maybe TRBD1 (5 bases). This CDR3 spans 13 amino acids. The V end was cut by 5 bases, the J end by 1 base, with 8 bases between. Germline CDR1 and CDR2: SNHLY and FYNNEI. This CDR3 reads CASSSQGNTEAFF. The CDR3 nucleotides are TGTGCCAGCAGTTCGCAGGGGAACACTGAAGCTTTCTTT.